Sequencing of this T cell receptor beta chain was carried out in a study of a mutant IDH1 vaccine in newly diagnosed glioma. Study-wide context: Once 4-6 weeks had passed after radiotherapy alone, vaccination started, or it started with temozolomide cycles. Study-wide points: 80% to 95% of patients showed vaccine-induced immune responses across multiple MHC alleles.

A remark on this clone: Its antigen remains unknown.

V shed 3 bases and J 10 bases; nucleotides not matched to a gene: 9. The CDR3 loop spans 15 amino acids. From germline, CDR1 is SGHAT and CDR2 FQNNGV. Sequencing used immunoSEQ multiplex PCR; TCRdb keeps in-frame clones, though not all of them. Of around 44,000 clones detected, roughly three quarters appear once; the ten largest clones hold roughly 6.2%. Time point meaning: week 35, safety follow-up. Vaccinated patients received 300 ug of mutant IDH1 20-mer peptide per dose, with topical imiquimod. Diagnosis in the donors showed new WHO grade 3 or 4 astrocytomas that were IDH1-mutant and ATRX-lost. The origin of this receptor is a man aged 35-49 years with glioma. This chain uses TRBV11-2 with TRBJ2-1, with 10 bases matching TRBD1. Material: PBMCs, obtained from a glioma patient whose treatment included an IDH1 peptide vaccine. CDR3 protein: CASSLDRGLGQEQFF. The CDR3 DNA reads TGTGCCAGCAGCTTGGACAGGGGGTTGGGGCAGGAGCAGTTCTTC.